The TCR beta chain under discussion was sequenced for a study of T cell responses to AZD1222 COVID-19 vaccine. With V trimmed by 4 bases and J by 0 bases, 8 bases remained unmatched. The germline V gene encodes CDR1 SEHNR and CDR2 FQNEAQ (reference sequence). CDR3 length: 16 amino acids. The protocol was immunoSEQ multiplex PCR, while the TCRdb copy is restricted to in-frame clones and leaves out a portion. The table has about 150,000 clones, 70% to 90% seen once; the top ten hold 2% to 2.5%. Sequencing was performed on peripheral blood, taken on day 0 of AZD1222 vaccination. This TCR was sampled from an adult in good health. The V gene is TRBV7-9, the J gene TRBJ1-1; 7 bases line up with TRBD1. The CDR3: CASSSPTGRMNTEAFF. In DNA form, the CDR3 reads TGTGCCAGCAGCTCCCCGACAGGGAGGATGAACACTGAAGCTTTCTTT.